Listed here is a single TCR beta chain. While the first cohort had 650 to 850 subjects, the donors belonged to the separate validation cohort of over a hundred subjects. This entry belongs to a study of cytomegalovirus exposure and HLA in healthy donors. Germline CDR1 is MDHEN and CDR2 is SYDVKM. The CDR3 extends over 15 amino acids. Germline trimming cut 8 bases from V and 4 bases from J; bases unmatched to any gene: 10. Method: immunoSEQ multiplex PCR; TCRdb's copy keeps in-frame clones and lacks some. Of about 150,000 clones in the sample, about 94% were seen once. What was sequenced was PBMCs. This sequence joins TRBV28 and TRBJ1-2, with 10 bases that match TRBD1. The source of this sequence is a man in his late teens or twenties in good health and CMV-seropositive. In DNA form, the CDR3 reads TGTGCCAGCCGCTACCGGGACAGGGGACCCTATGGCTACACCTTC. Its translation is CASRYRDRGPYGYTF.